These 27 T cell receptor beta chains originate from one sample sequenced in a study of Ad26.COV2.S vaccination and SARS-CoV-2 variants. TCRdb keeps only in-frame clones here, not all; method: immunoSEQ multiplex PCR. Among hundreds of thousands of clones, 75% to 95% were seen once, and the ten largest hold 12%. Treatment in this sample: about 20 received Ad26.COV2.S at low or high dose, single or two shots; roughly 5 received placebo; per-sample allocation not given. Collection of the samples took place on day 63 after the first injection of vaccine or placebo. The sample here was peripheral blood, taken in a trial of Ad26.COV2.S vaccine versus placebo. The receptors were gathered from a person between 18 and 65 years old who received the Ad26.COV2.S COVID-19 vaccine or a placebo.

CDR3 nucleotide sequence: TGTGCCAGCAGTAGGGACAGCAACACCGGGGAGCTGTTTTTT. Translation gives CASSRDSNTGELFF. J is TRBJ2-2 and V is TRBV6-5, with 7 positions matching TRBD1. V shed 5 bases and J 2 bases; nucleotides not matched to a gene: 2. Germline CDR1 is MNHEY and CDR2 is SVGAGI. The CDR3 runs to 14 residues.

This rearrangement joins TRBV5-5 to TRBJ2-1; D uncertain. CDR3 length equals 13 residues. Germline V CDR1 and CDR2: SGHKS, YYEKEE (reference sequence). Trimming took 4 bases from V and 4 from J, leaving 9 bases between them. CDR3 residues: CASSGALYNEQFF. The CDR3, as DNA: TGTGCCAGCAGCGGAGCACTATACAATGAGCAGTTCTTC.

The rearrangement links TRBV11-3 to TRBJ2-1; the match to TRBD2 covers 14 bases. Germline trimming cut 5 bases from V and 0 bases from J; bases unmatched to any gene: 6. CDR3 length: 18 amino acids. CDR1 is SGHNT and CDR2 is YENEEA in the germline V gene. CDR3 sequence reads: CASSPGTSGSTSYNEQFF. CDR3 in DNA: TGTGCCAGCAGCCCCGGGACTAGCGGGAGTACCTCCTACAATGAGCAGTTCTTC.

The CDR3 nucleotides are TGTGCCAGCAGTGAAGCCTGGACAGTGAACACTGAAGCTTTCTTT. Its protein product is CASSEAWTVNTEAFF. V usage is TRBV6-1 and J usage is TRBJ1-1; a possible D gene is TRBD1 (6 bases). Germline V lookup: CDR1 MNHNS, CDR2 SASEGT. Deletions cut 0 bases from V and 0 bases from J, with 8 bases between. CDR3 length: 15 residues.

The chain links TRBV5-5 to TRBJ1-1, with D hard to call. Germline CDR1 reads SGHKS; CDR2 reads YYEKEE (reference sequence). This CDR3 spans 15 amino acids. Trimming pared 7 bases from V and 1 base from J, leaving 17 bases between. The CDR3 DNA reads TGTGCCAGCCACCGATCCGCGAGGGAGAACACTGAAGCTTTCTTT. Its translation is CASHRSARENTEAFF.

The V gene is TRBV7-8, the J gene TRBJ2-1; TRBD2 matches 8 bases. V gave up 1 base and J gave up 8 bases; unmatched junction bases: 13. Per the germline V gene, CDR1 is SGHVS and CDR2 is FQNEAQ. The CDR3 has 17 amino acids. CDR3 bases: TGTGCCAGCAGCTTAGTACCGCACAAGCGGGAGAGAGATGAGCAGTTCTTC. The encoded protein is CASSLVPHKRERDEQFF.

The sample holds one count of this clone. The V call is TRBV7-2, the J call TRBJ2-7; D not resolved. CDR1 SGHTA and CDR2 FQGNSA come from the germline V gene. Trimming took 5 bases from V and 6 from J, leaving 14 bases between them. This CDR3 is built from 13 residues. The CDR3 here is CASSPGPGLEQYF. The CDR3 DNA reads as TGTGCCAGCAGCCCCGGTCCGGGTCTCGAGCAGTACTTC.

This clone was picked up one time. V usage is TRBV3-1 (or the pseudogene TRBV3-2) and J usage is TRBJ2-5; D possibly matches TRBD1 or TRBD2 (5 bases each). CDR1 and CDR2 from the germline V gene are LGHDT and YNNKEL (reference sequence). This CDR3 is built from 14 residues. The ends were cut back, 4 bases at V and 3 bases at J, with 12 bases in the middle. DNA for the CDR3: TGTGCCAGCAGCCGATCTGGGACGGAAGAGACCCAGTACTTC. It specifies CASSRSGTEETQYF.

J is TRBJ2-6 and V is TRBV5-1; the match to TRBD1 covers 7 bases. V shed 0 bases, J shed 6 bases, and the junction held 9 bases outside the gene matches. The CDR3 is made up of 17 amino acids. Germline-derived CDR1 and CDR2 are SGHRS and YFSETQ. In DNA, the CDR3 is TGCGCCAGCAGCTTGGAACAGGGGTTCCCCACGGCCAACGTCCTGACTTTC. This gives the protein CASSLEQGFPTANVLTF.

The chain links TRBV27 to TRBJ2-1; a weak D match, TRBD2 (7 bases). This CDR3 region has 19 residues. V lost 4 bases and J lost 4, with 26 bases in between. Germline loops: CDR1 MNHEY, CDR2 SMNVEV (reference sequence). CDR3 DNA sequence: TGTGCCAGCAGTTCCCCAACTGCGGGAGCCGGGGGGCCTTACAATGAGCAGTTCTTC. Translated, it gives CASSSPTAGAGGPYNEQFF.

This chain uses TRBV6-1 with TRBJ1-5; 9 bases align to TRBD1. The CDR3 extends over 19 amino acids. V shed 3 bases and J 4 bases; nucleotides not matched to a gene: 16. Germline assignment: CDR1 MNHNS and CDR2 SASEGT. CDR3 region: CASSDFFWTGVGENQPQHF. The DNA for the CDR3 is TGTGCCAGCAGTGACTTCTTTTGGACAGGGGTGGGAGAGAATCAGCCCCAGCATTTT.

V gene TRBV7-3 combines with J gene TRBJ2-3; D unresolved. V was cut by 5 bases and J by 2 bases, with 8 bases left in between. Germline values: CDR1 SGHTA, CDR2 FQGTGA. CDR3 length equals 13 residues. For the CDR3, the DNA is TGTGCCAGCAGCCCAGACAACACAGATACGCAGTATTTT. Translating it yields CASSPDNTDTQYF.

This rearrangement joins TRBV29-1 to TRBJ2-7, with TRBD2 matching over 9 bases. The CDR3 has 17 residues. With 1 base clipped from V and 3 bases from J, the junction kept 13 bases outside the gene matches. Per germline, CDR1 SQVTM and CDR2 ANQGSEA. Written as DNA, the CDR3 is TGCAGCGTTGAAGGTAGCGGGAGTTTGTCGGGTGACTACGAGCAGTACTTC. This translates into CSVEGSGSLSGDYEQYF.

The CDR3 region is CASSSLADHNEQFF. The DNA of the CDR3 is TGTGCCAGCAGCTCCCTAGCGGACCACAATGAGCAGTTCTTC. V gene TRBV7-3 combines with J gene TRBJ2-1; 7 positions match TRBD2. J was trimmed by 5 bases and V by 4 bases; bases with no gene match: 5. The germline V gene has CDR1 SGHTA and CDR2 FQGTGA. The CDR3 length is 14 residues.

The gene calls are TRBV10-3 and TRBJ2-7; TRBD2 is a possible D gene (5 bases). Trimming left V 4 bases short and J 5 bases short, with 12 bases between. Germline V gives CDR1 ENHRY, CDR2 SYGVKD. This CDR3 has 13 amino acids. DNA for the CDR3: TGTGCCATCAGTGGAACTAGTTTTGACGAGCAGTACTTC. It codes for CAISGTSFDEQYF.

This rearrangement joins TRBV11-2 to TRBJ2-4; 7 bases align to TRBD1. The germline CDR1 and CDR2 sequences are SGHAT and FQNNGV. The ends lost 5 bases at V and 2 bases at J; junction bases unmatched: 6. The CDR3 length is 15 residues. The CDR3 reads CASSRIQGSKNIQYF. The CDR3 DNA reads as TGTGCCAGCAGCCGGATACAGGGGTCCAAAAACATTCAGTACTTC.

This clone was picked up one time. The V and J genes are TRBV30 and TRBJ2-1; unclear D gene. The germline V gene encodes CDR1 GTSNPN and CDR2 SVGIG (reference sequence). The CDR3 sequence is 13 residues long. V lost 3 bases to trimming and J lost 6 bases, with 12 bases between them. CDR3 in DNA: TGTGCCTGGAGGAAGAGCAGCCGCAATGAGCAGTTCTTC. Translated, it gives CAWRKSSRNEQFF.

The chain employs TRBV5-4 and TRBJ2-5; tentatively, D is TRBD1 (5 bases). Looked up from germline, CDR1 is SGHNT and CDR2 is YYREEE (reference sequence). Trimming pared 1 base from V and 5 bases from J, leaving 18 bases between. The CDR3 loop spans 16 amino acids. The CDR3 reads CASSLSGRVSAETQYF. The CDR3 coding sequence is TGTGCCAGCAGCTTGTCTGGCAGGGTTTCGGCGGAGACCCAGTACTTC.

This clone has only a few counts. The CDR3 reads CASSLTVYGYTF. The CDR3 DNA reads TGTGCCAGTAGTTTAACGGTTTATGGCTACACCTTC. The chain recombines TRBV19 with TRBJ1-2; D ambiguous. From germline, CDR1 is LNHDA and CDR2 SQIVND (reference sequence). This CDR3 has 12 residues. Trimming left V 5 bases short and J 5 bases short, with 9 bases between.

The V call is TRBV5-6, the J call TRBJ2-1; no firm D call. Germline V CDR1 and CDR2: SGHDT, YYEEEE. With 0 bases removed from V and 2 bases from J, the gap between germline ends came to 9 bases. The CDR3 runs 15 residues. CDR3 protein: CASSLGPEPYNEQFF. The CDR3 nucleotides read TGTGCCAGCAGCTTGGGTCCCGAACCCTACAATGAGCAGTTCTTC.

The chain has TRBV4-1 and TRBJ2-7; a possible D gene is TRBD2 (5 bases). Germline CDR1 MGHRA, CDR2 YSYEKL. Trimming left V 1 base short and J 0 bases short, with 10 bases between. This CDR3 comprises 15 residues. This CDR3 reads CASSQVSGSSYEQYF. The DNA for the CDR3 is TGCGCCAGCAGCCAAGTTTCGGGATCCTCCTACGAGCAGTACTTC.

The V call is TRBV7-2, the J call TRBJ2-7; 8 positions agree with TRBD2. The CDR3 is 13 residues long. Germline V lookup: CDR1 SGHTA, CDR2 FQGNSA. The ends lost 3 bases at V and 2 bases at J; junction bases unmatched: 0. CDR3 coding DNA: TGTGCCAGCAGCTTTAGCGGGACCTACGAGCAGTACTTC. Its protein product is CASSFSGTYEQYF. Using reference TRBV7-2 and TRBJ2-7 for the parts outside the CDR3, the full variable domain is GAGVSQSPSNKVTEKGKDVELRCDPISGHTALYWYRQSLGQGLEFLIYFQGNSAPDKSGLPSDRFSAERTGGSVSTLTIQRTQQEDSAVYLCASSFSGTYEQYFGPGTRLTVT.

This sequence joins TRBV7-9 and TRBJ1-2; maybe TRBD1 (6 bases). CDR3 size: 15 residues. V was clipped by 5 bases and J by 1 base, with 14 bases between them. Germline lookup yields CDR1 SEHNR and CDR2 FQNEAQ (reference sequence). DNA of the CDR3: TGTGCCAGCAGCCCAGCTGGGGGCCTTAACTATGGCTACACCTTC. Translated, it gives CASSPAGGLNYGYTF.

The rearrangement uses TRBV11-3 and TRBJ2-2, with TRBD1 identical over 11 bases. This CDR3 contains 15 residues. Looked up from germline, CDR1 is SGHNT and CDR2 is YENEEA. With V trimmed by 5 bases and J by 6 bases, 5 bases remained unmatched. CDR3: CASSGRDRGAGELFF. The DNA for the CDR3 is TGTGCCAGCAGCGGCCGGGACAGGGGGGCCGGGGAGCTGTTTTTT.

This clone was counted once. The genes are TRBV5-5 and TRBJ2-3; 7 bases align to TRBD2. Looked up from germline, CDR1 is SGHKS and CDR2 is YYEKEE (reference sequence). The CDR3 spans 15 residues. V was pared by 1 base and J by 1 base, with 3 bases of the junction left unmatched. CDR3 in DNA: TGTGCCAGCAGCTTGTTCCTAGCGGGCACAGATACGCAGTATTTT. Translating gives CASSLFLAGTDTQYF.

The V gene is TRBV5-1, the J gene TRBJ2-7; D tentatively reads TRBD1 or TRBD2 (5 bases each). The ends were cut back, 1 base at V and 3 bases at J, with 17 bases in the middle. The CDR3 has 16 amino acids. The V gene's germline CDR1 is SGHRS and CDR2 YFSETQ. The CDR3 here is CASSLTRDGTIYEQYF. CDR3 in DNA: TGCGCCAGCAGCTTGACCCGGGACGGGACGATCTACGAGCAGTACTTC.

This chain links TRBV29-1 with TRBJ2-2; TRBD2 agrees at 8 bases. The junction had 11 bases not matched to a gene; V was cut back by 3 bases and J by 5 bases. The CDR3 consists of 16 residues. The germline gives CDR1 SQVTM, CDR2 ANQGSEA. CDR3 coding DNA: TGCAGCGTTGAGTTAACCGGGACTAGTGATACCGGGGAGCTGTTTTTT. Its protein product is CSVELTGTSDTGELFF.